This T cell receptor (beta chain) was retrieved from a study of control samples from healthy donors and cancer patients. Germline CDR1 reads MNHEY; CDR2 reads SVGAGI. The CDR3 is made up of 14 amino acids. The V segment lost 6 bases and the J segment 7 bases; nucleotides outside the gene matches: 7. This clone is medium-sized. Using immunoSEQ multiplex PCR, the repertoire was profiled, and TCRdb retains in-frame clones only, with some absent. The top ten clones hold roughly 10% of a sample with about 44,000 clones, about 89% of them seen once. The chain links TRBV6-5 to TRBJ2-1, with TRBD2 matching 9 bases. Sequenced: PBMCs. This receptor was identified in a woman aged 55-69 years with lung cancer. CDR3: CASSPTLAGNEQFF. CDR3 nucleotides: TGTGCCAGCAGCCCCACGCTAGCGGGGAATGAGCAGTTCTTC.